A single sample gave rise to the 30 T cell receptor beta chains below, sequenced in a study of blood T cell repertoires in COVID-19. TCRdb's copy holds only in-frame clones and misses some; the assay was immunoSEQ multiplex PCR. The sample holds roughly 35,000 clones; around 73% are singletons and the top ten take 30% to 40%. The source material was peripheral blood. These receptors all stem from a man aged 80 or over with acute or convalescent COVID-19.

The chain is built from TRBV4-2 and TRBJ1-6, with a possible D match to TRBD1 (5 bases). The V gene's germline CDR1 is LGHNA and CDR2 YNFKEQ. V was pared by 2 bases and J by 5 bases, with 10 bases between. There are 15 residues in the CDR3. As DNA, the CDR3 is TGTGCCAGCAGCCAACGTTCGGGGGATAATTCACCCCTCCACTTT. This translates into CASSQRSGDNSPLHF.

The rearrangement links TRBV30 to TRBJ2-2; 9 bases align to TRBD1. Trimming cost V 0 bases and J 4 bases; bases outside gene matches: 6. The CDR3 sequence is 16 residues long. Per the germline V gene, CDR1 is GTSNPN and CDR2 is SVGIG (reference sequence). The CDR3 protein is CAWSVYRGLGTGELFF. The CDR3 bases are TGTGCCTGGAGTGTGTACAGGGGGCTCGGCACCGGGGAGCTGTTTTTT.

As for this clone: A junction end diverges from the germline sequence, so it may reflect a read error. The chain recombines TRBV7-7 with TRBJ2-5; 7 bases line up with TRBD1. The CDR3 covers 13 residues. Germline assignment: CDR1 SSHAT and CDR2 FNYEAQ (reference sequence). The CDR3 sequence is CASSPRQGETQYF. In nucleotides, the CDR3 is TGTGCTAGCAGCCCCCGACAGGGAGAGACCCAGTACTTC.

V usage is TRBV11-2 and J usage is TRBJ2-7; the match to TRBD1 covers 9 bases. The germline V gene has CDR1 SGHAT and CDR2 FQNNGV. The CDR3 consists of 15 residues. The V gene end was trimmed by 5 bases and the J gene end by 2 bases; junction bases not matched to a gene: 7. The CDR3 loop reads CASSRVGTGTYEQYF. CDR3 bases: TGTGCCAGCAGCCGAGTCGGGACAGGGACCTACGAGCAGTACTTC.

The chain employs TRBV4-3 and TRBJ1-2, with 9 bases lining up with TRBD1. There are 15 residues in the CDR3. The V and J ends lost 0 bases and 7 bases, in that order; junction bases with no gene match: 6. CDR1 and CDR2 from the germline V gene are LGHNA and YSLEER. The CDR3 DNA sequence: TGCGCCAGCAGCCAAGAGGGACAGGGATTTTTTGGCTACACCTTC. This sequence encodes CASSQEGQGFFGYTF.

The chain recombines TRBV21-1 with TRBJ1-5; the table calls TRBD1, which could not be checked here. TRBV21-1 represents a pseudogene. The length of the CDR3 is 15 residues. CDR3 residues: CASSKGQARNQPQHF. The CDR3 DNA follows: TGTGCCAGCAGCAAAGGTCAGGCCCGCAATCAGCCCCAGCATTTT.

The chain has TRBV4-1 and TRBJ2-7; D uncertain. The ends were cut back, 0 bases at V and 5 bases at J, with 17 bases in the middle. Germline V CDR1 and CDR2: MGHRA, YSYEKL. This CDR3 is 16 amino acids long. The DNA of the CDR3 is TGCGCCAGCAGCCAAGAGGGCGACCGGTTATACGACGAGCAGTACTTC. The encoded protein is CASSQEGDRLYDEQYF.

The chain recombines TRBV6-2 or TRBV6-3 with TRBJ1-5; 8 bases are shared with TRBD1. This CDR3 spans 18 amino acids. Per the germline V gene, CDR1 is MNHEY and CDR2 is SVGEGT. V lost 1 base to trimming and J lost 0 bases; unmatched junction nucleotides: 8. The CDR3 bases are TGTGCCAGCAGTTACTACCCAGGACAGGGATATAGCAATCAGCCCCAGCATTTT. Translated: CASSYYPGQGYSNQPQHF.

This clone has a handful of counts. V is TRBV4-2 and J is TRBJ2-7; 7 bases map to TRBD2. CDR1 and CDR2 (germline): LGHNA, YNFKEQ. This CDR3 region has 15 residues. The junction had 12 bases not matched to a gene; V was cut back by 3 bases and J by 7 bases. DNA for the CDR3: TGTGCCAGCAGCCAGTCCTCCGGCGGGGGAAGGGAGCAGTACTTC. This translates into CASSQSSGGGREQYF.

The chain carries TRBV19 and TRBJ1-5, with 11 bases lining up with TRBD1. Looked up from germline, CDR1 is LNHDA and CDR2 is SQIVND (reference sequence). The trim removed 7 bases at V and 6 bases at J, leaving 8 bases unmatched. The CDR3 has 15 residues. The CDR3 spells CASTTFGQGAQPQHF. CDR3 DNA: TGTGCCAGTACCACATTCGGACAGGGGGCTCAGCCCCAGCATTTT.

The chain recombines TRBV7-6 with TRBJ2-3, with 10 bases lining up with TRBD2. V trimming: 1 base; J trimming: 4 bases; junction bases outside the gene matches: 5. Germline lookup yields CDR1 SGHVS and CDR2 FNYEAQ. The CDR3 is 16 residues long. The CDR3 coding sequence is TGTGCCAGCAGCTTAGTAGCGGGGGGCCGCGCAGATACGCAGTATTTT. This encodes CASSLVAGGRADTQYF.

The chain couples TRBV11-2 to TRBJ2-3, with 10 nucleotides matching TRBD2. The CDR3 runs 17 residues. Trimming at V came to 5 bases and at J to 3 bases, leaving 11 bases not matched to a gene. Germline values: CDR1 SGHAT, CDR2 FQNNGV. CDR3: CASSPRLLAGLTDTQYF. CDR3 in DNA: TGTGCCAGCAGCCCCCGACTACTAGCGGGGTTGACAGATACGCAGTATTTT. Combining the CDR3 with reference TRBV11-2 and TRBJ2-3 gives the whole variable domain EAGVAQSPRYKIIEKRQSVAFWCNPISGHATLYWYQQILGQGPKLLIQFQNNGVVDDSQLPKDRFSAERLKGVDSTLKIQPAKLEDSAVYLCASSPRLLAGLTDTQYFGPGTRLTVL.

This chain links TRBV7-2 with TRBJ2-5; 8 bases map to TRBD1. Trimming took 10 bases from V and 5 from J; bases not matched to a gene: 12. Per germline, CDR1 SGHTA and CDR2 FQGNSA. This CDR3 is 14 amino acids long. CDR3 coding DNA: TGTGCCAAGAGGGCAGGGGGCCTGGAGGAGACCCAGTACTTC. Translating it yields CAKRAGGLEETQYF.

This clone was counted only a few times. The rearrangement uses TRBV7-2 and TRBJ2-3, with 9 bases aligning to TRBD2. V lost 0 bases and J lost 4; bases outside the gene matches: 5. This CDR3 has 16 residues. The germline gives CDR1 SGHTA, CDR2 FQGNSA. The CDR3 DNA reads TGTGCCAGCAGCTTAGCGATGGCGGGGGGGCCAGATACGCAGTATTTT. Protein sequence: CASSLAMAGGPDTQYF.

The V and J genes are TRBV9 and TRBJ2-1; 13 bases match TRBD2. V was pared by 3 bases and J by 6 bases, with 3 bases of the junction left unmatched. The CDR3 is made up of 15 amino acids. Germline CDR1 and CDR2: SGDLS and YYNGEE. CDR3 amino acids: CASSAGLAGVNEQFF. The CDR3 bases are TGTGCCAGCAGCGCCGGACTAGCGGGGGTCAATGAGCAGTTCTTC.

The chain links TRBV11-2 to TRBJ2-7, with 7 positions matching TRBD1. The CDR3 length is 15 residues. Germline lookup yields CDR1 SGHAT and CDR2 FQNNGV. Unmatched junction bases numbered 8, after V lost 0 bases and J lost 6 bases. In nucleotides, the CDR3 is TGTGCCAGCAGCTTAGATGTCGACAGGGCCTCCGAGCAGTACTTC. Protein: CASSLDVDRASEQYF.

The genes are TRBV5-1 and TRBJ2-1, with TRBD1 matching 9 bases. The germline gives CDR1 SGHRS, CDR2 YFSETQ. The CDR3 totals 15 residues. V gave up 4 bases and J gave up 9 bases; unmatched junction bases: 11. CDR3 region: CASSRGQGGRGEQFF. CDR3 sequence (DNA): TGCGCCAGCAGCCGGGGACAGGGAGGTAGAGGTGAGCAGTTCTTC. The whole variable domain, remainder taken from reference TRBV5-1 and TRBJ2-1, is KAGVTQTPRYLIKTRGQQVTLSCSPISGHRSVSWYQQTPGQGLQFLFEYFSETQRNKGNFPGRFSGRQFSNSRSEMNVSTLELGDSALYLCASSRGQGGRGEQFFGPGTRLTVL.

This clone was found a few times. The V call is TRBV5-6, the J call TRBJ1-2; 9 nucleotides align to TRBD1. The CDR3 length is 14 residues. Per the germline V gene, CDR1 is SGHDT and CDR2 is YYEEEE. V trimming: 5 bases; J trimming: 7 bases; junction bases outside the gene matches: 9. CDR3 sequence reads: CASRISGQGLGYTF. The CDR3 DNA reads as TGTGCCAGCAGGATTTCTGGACAGGGGCTTGGCTACACCTTC.

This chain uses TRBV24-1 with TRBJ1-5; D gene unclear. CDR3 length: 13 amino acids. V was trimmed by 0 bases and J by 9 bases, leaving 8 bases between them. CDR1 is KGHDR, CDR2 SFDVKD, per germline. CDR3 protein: CATSDLIGGPQHF. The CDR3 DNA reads TGTGCCACCAGTGATTTGATAGGAGGGCCCCAGCATTTT.

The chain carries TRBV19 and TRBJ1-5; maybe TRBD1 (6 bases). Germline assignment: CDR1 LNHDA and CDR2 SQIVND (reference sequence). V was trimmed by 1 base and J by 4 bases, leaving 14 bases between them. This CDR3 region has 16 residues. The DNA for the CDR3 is TGTGCCAGTAGTATAGCCCTAACAGGGTCAAATCAGCCCCAGCATTTT. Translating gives CASSIALTGSNQPQHF.

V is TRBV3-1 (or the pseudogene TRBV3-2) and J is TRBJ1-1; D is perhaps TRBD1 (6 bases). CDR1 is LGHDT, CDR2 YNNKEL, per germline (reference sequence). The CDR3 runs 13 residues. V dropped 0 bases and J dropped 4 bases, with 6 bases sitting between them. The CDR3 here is CASSQEGATEAFF. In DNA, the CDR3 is TGTGCCAGCAGCCAAGAGGGGGCCACTGAAGCTTTCTTT.

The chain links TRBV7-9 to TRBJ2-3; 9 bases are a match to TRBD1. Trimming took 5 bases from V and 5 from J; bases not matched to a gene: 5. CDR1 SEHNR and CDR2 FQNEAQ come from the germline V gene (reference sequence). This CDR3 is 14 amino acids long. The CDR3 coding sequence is TGTGCCAGCAGCCGGGACAGGGTGATAGATACGCAGTATTTT. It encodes CASSRDRVIDTQYF.

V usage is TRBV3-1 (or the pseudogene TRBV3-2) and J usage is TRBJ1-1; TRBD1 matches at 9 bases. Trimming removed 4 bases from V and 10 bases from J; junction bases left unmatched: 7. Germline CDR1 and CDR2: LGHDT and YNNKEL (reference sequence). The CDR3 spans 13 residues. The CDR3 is CASSLGQGRTAFF. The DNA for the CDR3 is TGTGCCAGCAGCCTGGGACAGGGCCGAACAGCTTTCTTT.

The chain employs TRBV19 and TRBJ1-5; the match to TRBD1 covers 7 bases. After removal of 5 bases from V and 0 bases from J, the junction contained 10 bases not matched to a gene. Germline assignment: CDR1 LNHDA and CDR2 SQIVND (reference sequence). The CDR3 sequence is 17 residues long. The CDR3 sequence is CASSLGDRETSNQPQHF. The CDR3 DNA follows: TGTGCCAGTAGTCTGGGGGACAGAGAAACTAGCAATCAGCCCCAGCATTTT.

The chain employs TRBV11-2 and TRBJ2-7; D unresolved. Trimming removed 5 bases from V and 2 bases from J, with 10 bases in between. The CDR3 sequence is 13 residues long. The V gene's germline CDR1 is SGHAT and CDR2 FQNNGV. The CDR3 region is CASSLRVTYEQYF. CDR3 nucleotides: TGTGCCAGCAGCCTCCGGGTGACCTACGAGCAGTACTTC.

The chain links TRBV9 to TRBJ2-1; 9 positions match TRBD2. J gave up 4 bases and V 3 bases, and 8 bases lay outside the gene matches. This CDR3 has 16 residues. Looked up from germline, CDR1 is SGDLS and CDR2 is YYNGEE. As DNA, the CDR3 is TGTGCCAGCAGCGAGGAGGAGGGACTAGCTTACAATGAGCAGTTCTTC. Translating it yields CASSEEEGLAYNEQFF.

The CDR3 is CASSKDRGRYNEQFF. The CDR3 region has the DNA TGTGCCAGCAGCAAGGACAGGGGGCGGTACAATGAGCAGTTCTTC. The chain carries TRBV7-3 and TRBJ2-1; the match to TRBD1 covers 11 bases. CDR1 and CDR2 from the germline V gene are SGHTA and FQGTGA. The V and J ends lost 5 bases and 4 bases, in that order; junction bases with no gene match: 4. This CDR3 is built from 15 residues.

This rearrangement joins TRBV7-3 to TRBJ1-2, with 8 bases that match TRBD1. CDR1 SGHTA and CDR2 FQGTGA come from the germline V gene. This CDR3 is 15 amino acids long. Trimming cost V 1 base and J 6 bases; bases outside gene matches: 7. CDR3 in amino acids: CASSLNGQGIDGYTF. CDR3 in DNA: TGTGCCAGCAGCTTAAATGGACAGGGAATCGATGGCTACACCTTC.

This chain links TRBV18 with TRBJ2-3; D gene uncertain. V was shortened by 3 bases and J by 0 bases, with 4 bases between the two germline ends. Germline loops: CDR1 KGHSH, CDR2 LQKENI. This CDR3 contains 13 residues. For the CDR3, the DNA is TGTGCCAGCTCACCTATTAGCACAGATACGCAGTATTTT. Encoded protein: CASSPISTDTQYF.

The CDR3: CASRYTGTDTQYF. In DNA, the CDR3 is TGTGCCAGCAGATATACAGGCACAGATACGCAGTATTTT. This chain joins TRBV5-8 and TRBJ2-3; the D is unclear. From germline, CDR1 is SGHTS and CDR2 YDEGEE. The CDR3 is 13 amino acids. V was trimmed by 5 bases and J by 1 base, leaving 8 bases between them.